This paragraph covers one TCR beta chain sequence. Its antigen is unidentified. Donors showed nominal health when sampled, although they likely had unrecorded immune exposures. This entry is derived from a study of cytomegalovirus exposure and HLA in healthy donors. A multiplex PCR was run with 60 Vbeta primers and 13 Jbeta primers. Some clones are missing from TCRdb's copy, which holds only in-frame ones; the method was immunoSEQ multiplex PCR. The table shows about 190,000 clones, with 75% to 90% occurring only once. This CDR3 comprises 16 residues. Germline assignment: CDR1 MDHEN and CDR2 SYDVKM. The V gene end was trimmed by 6 bases and the J gene end by 2 bases; junction bases not matched to a gene: 12. Study findings and constraints: It was reported that TCR beta sequences correctly inferred the HLA-A and HLA-B alleles for most subjects. Rates of TCR association differed by HLA locus in a later analysis, with DRB1 highest and HLA-C lowest. Later genetic work tied a missense DCLRE1C variant to beta-chain V and J trimming.

Sequenced: PBMCs. The TCR was taken from a man aged 30 to 39 in good health and CMV-seronegative. This sequence joins TRBV28 and TRBJ1-2; 7 bases are shared with TRBD1. CDR3 bases: TGTGCCAGCAGGGCGGCGACAGGGAGTAGAAACTATGGCTACACCTTC. This sequence encodes CASRAATGSRNYGYTF.